The T cell receptor beta chain under discussion was sequenced for a study of T-cell reconstitution after alpha-beta-depleted transplantation in children. Overall study results and limits: Newly generated T cells supplied most T-cell counts and diversity one year post-transplant.

Unique molecular identifiers were incorporated into the prepared TCRbeta library. Each CDR3 protein is one row after TCRdb ran MiXCR on the PCR reads. Altogether about 300,000 distinct CDR3 sequences are present, 6% to 10% being singletons, with the ten largest covering about 9.1%. Per germline, CDR1 LGHDT and CDR2 YNNKEL (reference sequence). The CDR3 runs 16 residues. V lost 0 bases and J lost 7; bases outside the gene matches: 7. About this clonotype itself: Antigen specificity is unknown.

Sequencing was performed on peripheral blood, taken 360 days after TCRalphabeta/CD19-depleted stem cell transplant. The receptor comes from a female patient between 2 and 10 years old who had a stem cell transplant for Fanconi anemia, so the T cells may come from the graft donor. The chain recombines TRBV3-1 with TRBJ2-1; TRBD2 matches 9 bases. CDR3 nucleotide sequence: TGTGCCAGCAGCCAAGATAGGCGGGGGGGTAGGAATGAGCAGTTCTTC. Translating gives CASSQDRRGGRNEQFF.